The 26 T cell receptor beta chains below all came from one sample that was sequenced in a study of cytomegalovirus exposure and HLA in healthy donors. The PCR contained 60 Vbeta and 13 Jbeta primers. Some clones are missing from TCRdb's copy, which holds only in-frame ones; the method was immunoSEQ multiplex PCR. The repertoire has about 100,000 clones, 75% to 80% of them found once; the top ten carry roughly 5%. Sequences were obtained from PBMCs. The origin of the receptors is a man between 60 and 75 years old in good health and CMV-seropositive.

This rearrangement joins TRBV6-6 to TRBJ1-2; D is undetermined. CDR3 length equals 13 residues. Germline assignment: CDR1 MNHNY and CDR2 SVGAGI (reference sequence). V dropped 6 bases and J dropped 1 base, with 9 bases sitting between them. The CDR3 DNA sequence: TGTGCCAGCAGACAAACAGTTAACTATGGCTACACCTTC. This codes for CASRQTVNYGYTF.

This clone showed up just once. The chain uses TRBV5-1 and TRBJ2-1; 8 nucleotides align to TRBD2. The CDR3 spans 17 residues. From germline, CDR1 is SGHRS and CDR2 YFSETQ. After removal of 3 bases from V and 9 bases from J, the junction contained 17 bases not matched to a gene. The CDR3 DNA reads TGCGCCAGCAGCTCCCTCTCGGGGCGGGGGGCCCAGCGTGAGCAGTTCTTC. Translating it yields CASSSLSGRGAQREQFF.

J is TRBJ2-7 and V is TRBV5-4; tentative D call: TRBD2 (6 bases). From germline, CDR1 is SGHNT and CDR2 YYREEE (reference sequence). This CDR3 contains 13 residues. V was trimmed by 3 bases and J by 7 bases, leaving 14 bases between them. The chain's CDR3 is CASSSRLAREQYF. The DNA of the CDR3 is TGTGCCAGCAGCTCCCGCCTAGCGAGAGAGCAGTACTTC.

In this sample, this clone turned up a few times. The rearrangement uses TRBV5-4 and TRBJ1-4; D may be TRBD1 (5 bases). Germline assignment: CDR1 SGHNT and CDR2 YYREEE (reference sequence). The V end was cut by 4 bases, the J end by 7 bases, with 11 bases between. The CDR3 length is 13 residues. This CDR3 reads CASSLWGGEKLFF. As DNA, the CDR3 is TGTGCCAGCAGCCTCTGGGGGGGTGAAAAACTGTTTTTT.

The chain employs TRBV29-1 and TRBJ1-2; D is ambiguous. The CDR3 sequence is 11 residues long. Looked up from germline, CDR1 is SQVTM and CDR2 is ANQGSEA. Trimming shortened V by 4 bases and J by 3 bases, and 6 bases separated the two germline ends. CDR3: CSVAGDYGYTF. For the CDR3, the DNA is TGCAGCGTTGCCGGGGACTATGGCTACACCTTC.

The gene calls are TRBV18 and TRBJ2-3; 8 nucleotides agree with TRBD2. V was clipped by 7 bases and J by 0 bases; unmatched bases: 9. Germline V gives CDR1 KGHSH, CDR2 LQKENI. The CDR3 is 16 residues long. The CDR3 DNA follows: TGTGCCAGCTTCAATAAGCGGGGGACTAGCACAGATACGCAGTATTTT. Its protein product is CASFNKRGTSTDTQYF.

The V gene is TRBV6-1, the J gene TRBJ2-7, with 7 positions matching TRBD1. Germline assignment: CDR1 MNHNS and CDR2 SASEGT. Trimming cost V 3 bases and J 0 bases; bases outside gene matches: 2. CDR3 size: 14 residues. The CDR3 nucleotides are TGTGCCAGCAGTGAGGGGGACAGCTCCTACGAGCAGTACTTC. Protein: CASSEGDSSYEQYF.

This chain uses TRBV30 with TRBJ2-7; D is unresolved. Germline lookup yields CDR1 GTSNPN and CDR2 SVGIG (reference sequence). The V end lost 0 bases, the J end lost 1 base, and 4 bases lay between the germline ends. The CDR3 is 12 amino acids. This CDR3 reads CAWSVSSYEQYF. The CDR3 coding sequence is TGTGCCTGGAGTGTTAGTTCCTACGAGCAGTACTTC.

This clone was recorded many times. CDR3: CASSTRQQGGYGYTF. The CDR3 region has the DNA TGTGCCAGCAGCACACGACAACAGGGCGGCTATGGCTACACCTTC. The V and J genes are TRBV7-8 and TRBJ1-2; D might be TRBD1 (6 bases). The length of the CDR3 is 15 residues. Germline V gene sequence: CDR1 SGHVS, CDR2 FQNEAQ. Trimming removed 5 bases from V and 4 bases from J, with 17 bases in between.

Here the CDR3 reads CASSRGGNQPQHF. DNA of the CDR3: TGTGCCAGCAGCAGGGGTGGCAATCAGCCCCAGCATTTT. The chain employs TRBV9 and TRBJ1-5; perhaps TRBD1 as D (5 bases). V was shortened by 4 bases and J by 2 bases, with 7 bases between the two germline ends. In germline, CDR1 is SGDLS, CDR2 YYNGEE. This CDR3 is built from 13 residues.

The chain combines TRBV10-2 with TRBJ1-5; 9 bases are shared with TRBD1. CDR1 and CDR2 (germline): WSHSY, SAAADI. With 9 bases clipped from V and 7 bases from J, the junction kept 4 bases outside the gene matches. The CDR3 spans 12 residues. This CDR3 is CASRQGEQPQHF. The DNA of the CDR3 is TGCGCCAGTAGACAGGGGGAGCAGCCCCAGCATTTT.

The chain has TRBV9 and TRBJ2-6; D may be TRBD1 (6 bases). Germline-derived CDR1 and CDR2 are SGDLS and YYNGEE. CDR3 length equals 17 residues. V lost 0 bases, J lost 2 bases, and 12 bases lay in between. The CDR3 DNA reads as TGTGCCAGCAGCGTAGGAAGGACAGAGCCTGGGGCCAACGTCCTGACTTTC. Amino acid sequence: CASSVGRTEPGANVLTF.

The V gene is TRBV18, the J gene TRBJ2-1, with D perhaps matching TRBD1 (6 bases). Germline V gene lookup returns CDR1 KGHSH and CDR2 LQKENI. Trimming removed 3 bases from V and 9 bases from J, with 12 bases in between. The CDR3 runs to 13 residues. CDR3 protein: CASSPKGGFEQFF. CDR3 sequence (DNA): TGTGCCAGCTCACCTAAAGGGGGATTTGAGCAGTTCTTC.

The CDR3 protein is CSVGGVDSAYEQYF. As DNA, the CDR3 is TGCAGCGTTGGGGGGGTAGACAGCGCCTACGAGCAGTACTTC. The chain uses TRBV29-1 and TRBJ2-7, with D perhaps matching TRBD2 (6 bases). The V end was cut by 4 bases, the J end by 2 bases, with 15 bases between. The CDR3 covers 14 residues. From germline, CDR1 is SQVTM and CDR2 ANQGSEA.

The chain joins TRBV11-2 to TRBJ1-2, with 7 nucleotides matching TRBD1. J lost 8 bases, V lost 3 bases, and 9 bases had no gene match. The CDR3 runs 14 residues. Germline lookup yields CDR1 SGHAT and CDR2 FQNNGV. The CDR3 sequence is CASSFRGLRGGYTF. CDR3 coding DNA: TGTGCCAGCAGCTTTAGGGGGCTTCGTGGCGGCTACACCTTC.

The CDR3 protein is CASSDFDREAFF. The CDR3 region has the DNA TGTGCCAGCAGTGACTTTGACAGGGAAGCTTTCTTT. This chain connects TRBV6-1 to TRBJ1-1; perhaps TRBD1 as D (6 bases). V was trimmed by 3 bases and J by 8 bases, leaving 10 bases between them. Germline loops: CDR1 MNHNS, CDR2 SASEGT. The CDR3 covers 12 residues.

This clone was observed a single time. The J gene is TRBJ1-2, the V gene TRBV7-2, with TRBD1 matching over 7 bases. With V trimmed by 5 bases and J by 0 bases, 9 bases remained unmatched. Germline V gene lookup returns CDR1 SGHTA and CDR2 FQGNSA. The CDR3 totals 16 residues. The chain's CDR3 is CASSLGTALPNYGYTF. The CDR3 region has the DNA TGTGCCAGCAGCCTCGGGACAGCGCTACCTAACTATGGCTACACCTTC.

This clone has a single count. The chain employs TRBV18 and TRBJ2-3, with D possibly TRBD1 on 5 matching bases. The V end lost 2 bases, the J end lost 6 bases, and 15 bases lay between the germline ends. This CDR3 comprises 15 residues. The germline gives CDR1 KGHSH, CDR2 LQKENI. CDR3 sequence reads: CASSPNQGRTDTQYF. DNA of the CDR3: TGTGCCAGCTCACCAAATCAGGGCAGAACGGATACGCAGTATTTT.

The V gene is TRBV5-8, the J gene TRBJ1-1; 8 bases line up with TRBD1. The length of the CDR3 is 15 residues. Per the germline V gene, CDR1 is SGHTS and CDR2 is YDEGEE. The trim removed 0 bases at V and 1 base at J, leaving 2 bases unmatched. CDR3 DNA sequence: TGTGCCAGCAGCTTGGGGACAGGGAGGAACACTGAAGCTTTCTTT. It specifies CASSLGTGRNTEAFF.

The chain employs TRBV2 and TRBJ1-5; 8 bases agree with TRBD1. Trimming at V came to 5 bases and at J to 2 bases, leaving 8 bases not matched to a gene. CDR3 size: 16 residues. Germline assignment: CDR1 SNHLY and CDR2 FYNNEI. The CDR3 region has the DNA TGTGCCAGCAGTCCCCCGGGGACAGGCCGCAATCAGCCCCAGCATTTT. This encodes CASSPPGTGRNQPQHF.

This clone was detected only once. The CDR3 region has the DNA TGCGCCAGCGGCTACAGGGAGAACACTGAAGCTTTCTTT. Protein sequence: CASGYRENTEAFF. The chain links TRBV10-2 to TRBJ1-1, with D tentatively TRBD1 (6 bases). V was clipped by 8 bases and J by 1 base, with 11 bases between them. The CDR3 length is 13 residues. Germline lookup yields CDR1 WSHSY and CDR2 SAAADI.

V is TRBV7-2 and J is TRBJ2-3; 7 positions agree with TRBD2. V lost 2 bases, J lost 6 bases, and 14 bases stayed unmatched. The CDR3 runs to 17 residues. Looked up from germline, CDR1 is SGHTA and CDR2 is FQGNSA. The CDR3 nucleotides read TGTGCCAGCAGCTTAATGGCCGGAGCGGGGTTTTTGGATACGCAGTATTTT. Protein product: CASSLMAGAGFLDTQYF.

This chain connects TRBV5-6 to TRBJ2-3; TRBD2 matches 7 bases. This CDR3 contains 13 residues. V lost 4 bases, J lost 6 bases, and 5 bases stayed unmatched. CDR1 is SGHDT and CDR2 is YYEEEE in the germline V gene. CDR3 bases: TGTGCCAGCAGCGAGATACTAGCGGATACGCAGTATTTT. Residues: CASSEILADTQYF.

V gene TRBV29-1 combines with J gene TRBJ2-5, with 13 bases that match TRBD2. Germline lookup yields CDR1 SQVTM and CDR2 ANQGSEA. Trimming removed 6 bases from V and 4 bases from J; junction bases left unmatched: 8. CDR3 size: 15 residues. The DNA of the CDR3 is TGCAGCGTCTCACTAGCGGGGGGGCCCGGAGAGACCCAGTACTTC. It specifies CSVSLAGGPGETQYF.

V gene TRBV28 combines with J gene TRBJ1-1; D gene uncertain. Germline loops: CDR1 MDHEN, CDR2 SYDVKM. There are 12 residues in the CDR3. Between the trimmed V and J ends, which lost 6 bases and 11 bases, there was a span of 16 bases. CDR3 amino acids: CASSLGFSEAFF. Here the CDR3 DNA reads TGTGCCAGCAGCCTAGGTTTCAGCGAGGCTTTCTTT.

This rearrangement joins TRBV7-8 to TRBJ2-5; 7 bases are a match to TRBD1. From germline, CDR1 is SGHVS and CDR2 FQNEAQ. This CDR3 contains 13 residues. The trim removed 5 bases at V and 4 bases at J, leaving 4 bases unmatched. DNA of the CDR3: TGTGCCAGCAGCCTGAGGGGGCCAGAGACCCAGTACTTC. This sequence encodes CASSLRGPETQYF.